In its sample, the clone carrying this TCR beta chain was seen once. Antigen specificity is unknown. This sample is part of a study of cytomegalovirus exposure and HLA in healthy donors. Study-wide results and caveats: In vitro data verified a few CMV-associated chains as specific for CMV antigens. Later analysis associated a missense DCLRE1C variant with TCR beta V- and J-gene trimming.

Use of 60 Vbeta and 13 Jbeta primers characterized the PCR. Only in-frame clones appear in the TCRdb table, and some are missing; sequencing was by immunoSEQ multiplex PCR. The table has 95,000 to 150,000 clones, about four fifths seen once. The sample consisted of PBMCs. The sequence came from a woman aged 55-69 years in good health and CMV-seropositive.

Written as DNA, the CDR3 is TGCAGCGTTGACTCACTAGCGGGAGAGGCAGATACGCAGTATTTT. As protein: CSVDSLAGEADTQYF. The rearrangement uses TRBV29-1 and TRBJ2-3; TRBD2 matches 11 bases. Trimming removed 3 bases from V and 4 bases from J; junction bases left unmatched: 6. CDR1 SQVTM and CDR2 ANQGSEA come from the germline V gene. The CDR3 is made up of 15 amino acids.